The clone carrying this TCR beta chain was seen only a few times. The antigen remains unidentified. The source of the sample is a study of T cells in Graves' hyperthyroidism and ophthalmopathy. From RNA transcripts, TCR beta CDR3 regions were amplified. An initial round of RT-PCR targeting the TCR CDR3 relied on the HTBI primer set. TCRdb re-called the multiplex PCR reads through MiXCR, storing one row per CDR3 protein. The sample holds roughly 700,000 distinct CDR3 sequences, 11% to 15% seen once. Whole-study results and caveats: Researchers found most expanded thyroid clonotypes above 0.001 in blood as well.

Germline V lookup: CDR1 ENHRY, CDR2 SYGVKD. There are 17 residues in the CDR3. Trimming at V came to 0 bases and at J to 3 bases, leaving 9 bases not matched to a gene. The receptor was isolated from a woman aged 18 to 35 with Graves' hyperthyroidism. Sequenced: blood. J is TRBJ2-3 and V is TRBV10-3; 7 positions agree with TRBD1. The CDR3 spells CAISESSYKGATDTQYF. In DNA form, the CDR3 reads TGTGCCATCAGTGAGTCGTCCTACAAGGGGGCAACAGATACGCAGTATTTT.